The T cell receptor (beta chain) under discussion was sequenced for a study of T cells in Graves' hyperthyroidism and ophthalmopathy. Study conclusions and caveats: Peripheral blood also featured most of the thyroid clonotypes expanded above 0.001.

Reasons for excluding patients were uncontrolled infection, other autoimmune disease, pregnancy or lactation. Out of 8.5 to 10 ml of fresh peripheral blood came the PBMCs. CDR1 and CDR2 (germline): MNHEY, SMNVEV (reference sequence). Trimming took 7 bases from V and 0 from J, leaving 10 bases between them. This CDR3 contains 15 residues. The CDR3 regions of TCR beta were amplified from RNA transcripts. Researchers ran a first-round RT-PCR on the TCR CDR3 using the HTBI primer set. One entry per CDR3 protein, called by TCRdb with MiXCR from the multiplex PCR reads. Found here are 640,000 or so distinct CDR3 sequences, over 12% of them singletons; the top ten hold about 6.6%. About this clonotype: Its matching antigen is unknown.

The TCR originated in a woman younger than 30 with Graves' ophthalmopathy. Sequenced material: blood. The chain is built from TRBV27 and TRBJ1-6; no reliable D call. CDR3 DNA sequence: TGTGCCAGCATCCCTCGCTTCTCCTATAATTCACCCCTCCACTTT. Its translation: CASIPRFSYNSPLHF.